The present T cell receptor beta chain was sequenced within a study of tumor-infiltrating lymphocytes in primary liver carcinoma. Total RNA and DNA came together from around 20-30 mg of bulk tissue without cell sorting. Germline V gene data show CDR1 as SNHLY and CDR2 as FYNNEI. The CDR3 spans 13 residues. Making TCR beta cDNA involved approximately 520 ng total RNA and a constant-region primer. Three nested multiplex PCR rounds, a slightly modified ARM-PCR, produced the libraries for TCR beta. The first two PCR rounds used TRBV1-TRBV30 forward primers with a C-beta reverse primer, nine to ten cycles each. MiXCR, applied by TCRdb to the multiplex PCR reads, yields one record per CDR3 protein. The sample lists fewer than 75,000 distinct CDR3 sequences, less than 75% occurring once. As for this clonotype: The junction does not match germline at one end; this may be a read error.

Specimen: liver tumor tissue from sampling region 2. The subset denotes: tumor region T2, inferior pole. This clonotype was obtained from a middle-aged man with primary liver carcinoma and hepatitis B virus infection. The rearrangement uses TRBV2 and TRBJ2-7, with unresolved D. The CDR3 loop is CVSSDGTSYEQYF. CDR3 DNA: TGTGTCAGCAGTGATGGTACTTCCTACGAGCAGTACTTC.